The 24 T cell receptor beta chains in this list originate from one sample, sequenced in a study of somatic mutations in cytotoxic T cells in rheumatoid arthritis (dated by TCRdb to 2016 to 2017). Libraries came from the immunoSEQ multiplex PCR assay. TCRdb retrieved this table from immuneACCESS and kept in-frame rearrangements only. Not all clones are present; in checked studies, unresolved V genes account for under half, and no reason is known for the remainder. Here the sample has some 4,300 clones; just under 80% occur a single time. Under 35% of the sample is taken by the ten largest. Sequenced sample: CD8+ T cells sorted from blood. All receptors derive from a woman aged 60-75 years with rheumatoid arthritis.

The chain recombines TRBV6-1 with TRBJ2-7, with D perhaps matching TRBD1 (5 bases). The CDR3 is made up of 14 amino acids. Germline CDR1 MNHNS, CDR2 SASEGT. V was trimmed by 10 bases and J by 0 bases, leaving 16 bases between them. The DNA of the CDR3 is TGTGCCACCGGCCAGACAGTCATCTCCTACGAGCAGTACGTC. This codes for CATGQTVISYEQYV.

This clone was seen a few times. The chain is built from TRBV5-4 and TRBJ1-2, with TRBD1 matching over 12 bases. The CDR3 has 15 amino acids. Germline CDR1 and CDR2: SGHNT and YYREEE (reference sequence). V lost 3 bases to trimming and J lost 6 bases; unmatched junction nucleotides: 6. The CDR3 loop is CASSWGTGGVDGYTF. The CDR3 nucleotides are TGTGCCAGCAGCTGGGGGACAGGGGGCGTAGATGGCTACACCTTC.

The chain is built from TRBV15 and TRBJ2-2; TRBD1 matches 7 bases. The CDR3 extends over 18 amino acids. Trimming took 6 bases from V and 3 from J; bases not matched to a gene: 16. Germline V CDR1 and CDR2: LNHNV, YYDKDF (reference sequence). The CDR3 DNA sequence: TGTGCCACCAGGACAACACTGGGAGACAGGGTCCACACCGGGGAGCTGTTTTTT. As protein: CATRTTLGDRVHTGELFF.

This clone was seen a few times. V usage is TRBV6-5 and J usage is TRBJ2-3; D call uncertain. This CDR3 has 12 residues. The germline V and J ends were trimmed by 6 bases and 2 bases, with 6 bases remaining between them. Looked up from germline, CDR1 is MNHEY and CDR2 is SVGAGI. The CDR3 nucleotides are TGTGCCAGCAGGGCAGTCACAGATACGCAGTATTTT. Translation gives CASRAVTDTQYF.

In this sample, this clone turned up once. The CDR3 DNA reads as TGTGCCAGCAGCTTAGGGACAGGTGGAAACACCATATATTTT. As protein: CASSLGTGGNTIYF. The chain uses TRBV13 and TRBJ1-3; D possibly corresponds to TRBD1 (6 bases). Trimming pared 0 bases from V and 3 bases from J, leaving 6 bases between. Germline CDR1 reads PRHDT; CDR2 reads FYEKMQ (reference sequence). The CDR3 has 14 residues.

The chain couples TRBV27 to TRBJ2-3, with D perhaps matching TRBD2 (6 bases). Trimming removed 5 bases at V and 4 bases at J, with 16 bases between. The CDR3 loop spans 15 amino acids. Looked up from germline, CDR1 is MNHEY and CDR2 is SMNVEV (reference sequence). CDR3 sequence reads: CASSPGTVAPDTQYF. In DNA, the CDR3 is TGTGCCAGCAGTCCCGGGACTGTAGCTCCAGATACGCAGTATTTT.

This chain connects TRBV28 to TRBJ2-6, with a possible D match to TRBD1 (6 bases). The CDR3 consists of 18 residues. Germline CDR1 and CDR2: MDHEN and SYDVKM. V was cut by 5 bases and J by 1 base, with 18 bases left in between. The CDR3 spells CASSTRQVTGSGANVLTF. The CDR3, as DNA: TGTGCCAGCAGTACCCGACAGGTTACGGGATCTGGGGCCAACGTCCTGACTTTC.

The CDR3 region is CASSLDSLTSGGPTDTQYF. Here the CDR3 DNA reads TGTGCCAGCAGCTTAGACTCCCTGACTAGCGGGGGACCCACAGATACGCAGTATTTT. The chain couples TRBV11-3 to TRBJ2-3, with 12 bases fitting TRBD2. The germline V gene encodes CDR1 SGHNT and CDR2 YENEEA. CDR3 length: 19 residues. Germline trimming cut 0 bases from V and 2 bases from J; bases unmatched to any gene: 9.

The rearrangement links TRBV13 to TRBJ2-1; TRBD1 might be the D (6 bases). The CDR3 consists of 14 residues. The V and J ends lost 2 bases and 4 bases respectively, with 9 bases between them. The germline CDR1 and CDR2 sequences are PRHDT and FYEKMQ (reference sequence). As DNA, the CDR3 is TGTGCCAGCAGCTTATGGGGACAATACAATGAGCAGTTCTTC. Its translation: CASSLWGQYNEQFF. Full variable domain (rest looked up from reference TRBV13 and TRBJ2-1): AAGVIQSPRHLIKEKRETATLKCYPIPRHDTVYWYQQGPGQDPQFLISFYEKMQSDKGSIPDRFSAQQFSDYHSELNMSSLELGDSALYFCASSLWGQYNEQFFGPGTRLTVL.

J is TRBJ2-1 and V is TRBV5-1; a possible D gene is TRBD2 (6 bases). This CDR3 contains 13 residues. Looked up from germline, CDR1 is SGHRS and CDR2 is YFSETQ. V was clipped by 3 bases and J by 9 bases, with 13 bases between them. CDR3 coding DNA: TGCGCCAGCAGCTGGTTGGAGGGGTCTGAGCAGTTCTTC. Its translation: CASSWLEGSEQFF.

The rearrangement joins TRBV11-2 to TRBJ1-4; 7 nucleotides align to TRBD1. The ends lost 5 bases at V and 5 bases at J; junction bases unmatched: 11. CDR3 length: 16 amino acids. Germline V gene lookup returns CDR1 SGHAT and CDR2 FQNNGV. For the CDR3, the DNA is TGTGCCAGCAGCCCCCTCAAGACAGGGACGAATGAAAAACTGTTTTTT. Protein: CASSPLKTGTNEKLFF.

This clone was seen only a few times. The rearrangement uses TRBV29-1 and TRBJ2-2, with TRBD1 identical over 10 bases. Germline assignment: CDR1 SQVTM and CDR2 ANQGSEA. This CDR3 is built from 15 residues. V was clipped by 0 bases and J by 5 bases; unmatched bases: 3. The CDR3 spells CSVEDWDRGTGELFF. As DNA, the CDR3 is TGCAGCGTTGAAGACTGGGACAGGGGTACCGGGGAGCTGTTTTTT.

This chain uses TRBV4-1 with TRBJ2-7; possibly TRBD2 for D (6 bases). Trimming cost V 2 bases and J 6 bases, with 20 bases left between them. CDR1 and CDR2 from the germline V gene are MGHRA and YSYEKL. The length of the CDR3 is 16 residues. The CDR3 spells CASSQFPPGAVGEQYV. The CDR3 bases are TGCGCCAGCAGCCAATTCCCACCGGGAGCGGTTGGCGAGCAGTACGTC.

V is TRBV5-6 and J is TRBJ2-1; perhaps TRBD1 as D (6 bases). The CDR3 sequence is 14 residues long. Trimming left V 4 bases short and J 7 bases short, with 15 bases between. The V gene's germline CDR1 is SGHDT and CDR2 YYEEEE. The CDR3 bases are TGTGCCAGCAGCCTGGGACATCCGGGGAATGAGCAGTTCTTC. Protein: CASSLGHPGNEQFF.

CDR3 loop: CASSSPGLAGGEAYNEQFF. CDR3 in DNA: TGTGCCAGCAGTTCCCCAGGACTAGCGGGGGGGGAGGCCTACAATGAGCAGTTCTTC. J is TRBJ2-1 and V is TRBV28; 15 bases are a match to TRBD2. Germline V gives CDR1 MDHEN, CDR2 SYDVKM. The V and J ends lost 4 bases and 2 bases, in that order; junction bases with no gene match: 9. This CDR3 spans 19 amino acids.

V gene TRBV15 combines with J gene TRBJ2-1; a possible D gene is TRBD1 (7 bases). Trimming removed 3 bases from V and 3 bases from J, with 12 bases in between. Germline loops: CDR1 LNHNV, CDR2 YYDKDF (reference sequence). CDR3 length: 15 amino acids. In DNA form, the CDR3 reads TGTGCCACCAGCAGCCCCAGGGGGGTCTACAATGAGCAGTTCTTC. Amino acids: CATSSPRGVYNEQFF.

Of note for this clone: A read error may produce the germline difference seen at one junction end. The chain links TRBV4-1 to TRBJ2-1; 12 bases align to TRBD2. CDR1 and CDR2 from the germline V gene are MGHRA and YSYEKL. The CDR3 contains 12 residues. The chain's CDR3 is CASSDRTSGVLF. For the CDR3, the DNA is TGCGCCAGCAGCGATCGGACTAGCGGGGTCCTCTTC.

The chain employs TRBV7-8 and TRBJ2-7, with TRBD1 identical over 7 bases. CDR3 size: 15 residues. CDR1 is SGHVS, CDR2 FQNEAQ, per germline. The V and J ends lost 2 bases and 6 bases, in that order; junction bases with no gene match: 10. The CDR3 protein is CASSLRQGPSGEQYF. The CDR3 nucleotides are TGTGCCAGCAGCTTAAGACAGGGTCCCTCGGGCGAGCAGTACTTC.

By proportion, this clone is medium-sized. The chain joins TRBV10-3 to TRBJ1-1; D might be TRBD1 (5 bases). CDR1 is ENHRY and CDR2 is SYGVKD in the germline V gene. The V end lost 2 bases, the J end lost 1 base, and 8 bases lay between the germline ends. This CDR3 is 14 amino acids long. This chain's CDR3 is CAISEPGQNTEAFF. CDR3 coding DNA: TGTGCCATCAGTGAGCCAGGGCAGAACACTGAAGCTTTCTTT.

The rearrangement uses TRBV5-1 and TRBJ1-4; 7 bases align to TRBD1. V gave up 0 bases and J gave up 6 bases; unmatched junction bases: 2. CDR3 length: 14 residues. CDR1 and CDR2 from the germline V gene are SGHRS and YFSETQ. Here the CDR3 DNA reads TGCGCCAGCAGCTTGGTTCAGGGGGATGAAAAACTGTTTTTT. Translation gives CASSLVQGDEKLFF.

The rearrangement uses TRBV9 and TRBJ2-2, with 10 bases that match TRBD1. From germline, CDR1 is SGDLS and CDR2 YYNGEE. V lost 2 bases, J lost 7 bases, and 5 bases stayed unmatched. The length of the CDR3 is 15 residues. The CDR3 here is CASSVGTGVSGELFF. CDR3 bases: TGTGCCAGCAGCGTGGGGACAGGGGTTAGCGGGGAGCTGTTTTTT.

For the CDR3, the DNA is TGCAGCGTTGACTGGAGGGGCCTAAACTATGGCTACACCTTC. As protein: CSVDWRGLNYGYTF. The chain carries TRBV29-1 and TRBJ1-2, with D possibly TRBD1 on 5 matching bases. V lost 3 bases to trimming and J lost 2 bases, with 13 bases between them. The CDR3 is 14 residues long. Germline V gene data show CDR1 as SQVTM and CDR2 as ANQGSEA. Full variable domain (missing parts from reference TRBV29-1 and TRBJ1-2): SAVISQKPSRDICQRGTSLTIQCQVDSQVTMMFWYRQQPGQSLTLIATANQGSEATYESGFVIDKFPISRPNLTFSTLTVSNMSPEDSSIYLCSVDWRGLNYGYTFGSGTRLTVV.

The CDR3 sequence is CASSGQGGGNQPQHF. As DNA, the CDR3 is TGTGCCAGTAGCGGACAGGGTGGAGGCAATCAGCCCCAGCATTTT. The genes are TRBV19 and TRBJ1-5; the match to TRBD1 covers 8 bases. CDR3 length equals 15 residues. The ends lost 6 bases at V and 2 bases at J; junction bases unmatched: 6. CDR1 LNHDA and CDR2 SQIVND come from the germline V gene (reference sequence).

This clone has a handful of counts. Since a far larger clone is one base different, this is likely a read error. The chain carries TRBV4-1 and TRBJ1-1; weak D call: TRBD2 (6 bases). The closer fit of TRBJ2-2 to the DNA end suggests the J call may be wrong. Germline-derived CDR1 and CDR2 are MGHRA and YSYEKL. There are 15 residues in the CDR3. The CDR3 spells CASSHGAAGPGELFF. In DNA, the CDR3 is TGCGCCAGCAGCCATGGGGCGGCGGGACCCGGGGAGCTGTTTTTT.